The clone carrying this TCR beta chain appeared a few times. Its specificity is unknown. Of the isolated RNA, all was reverse transcribed, and so the sequenced material was expressed TCRB transcripts. Clones were sequenced by immunoSEQ multiplex PCR, and TCRdb holds only the in-frame ones, with some missing. The data contain 250,000 to 300,000 clones, about 23% of them singletons. This entry is derived from a study of beta chain features in type 1 diabetes. Study overall: Healthy donors resembled patients in age, gender and cell yields.

Populations obtained by sorting all exceeded 95% purity. Study results and caveats: Compared to healthy donors, patients appeared to have naive, central memory and Treg TCRB repertoires that were more alike. Here, the possible influence of HLA type (on TCRB rearrangement) remained unresolved. The study found moderately but significantly shorter TCRB CDR3s in all four CD4+ subsets of Type 1 diabetes patients.

Germline V gives CDR1 MNHEY, CDR2 SMNVEV (reference sequence). J was trimmed by 6 bases and V by 4 bases; bases with no gene match: 15. The CDR3 sequence is 17 residues long. Input material: naive CD4+ T cells from blood. The rearrangement joins TRBV27 to TRBJ2-3, with 8 bases lining up with TRBD2. The receptor's source is a woman in her 30s with type 1 diabetes. The CDR3 coding sequence is TGTGCCAGCAGTTCCTCACGGACTAGCAAGAGTAGGGATACGCAGTATTTT. It codes for CASSSSRTSKSRDTQYF.